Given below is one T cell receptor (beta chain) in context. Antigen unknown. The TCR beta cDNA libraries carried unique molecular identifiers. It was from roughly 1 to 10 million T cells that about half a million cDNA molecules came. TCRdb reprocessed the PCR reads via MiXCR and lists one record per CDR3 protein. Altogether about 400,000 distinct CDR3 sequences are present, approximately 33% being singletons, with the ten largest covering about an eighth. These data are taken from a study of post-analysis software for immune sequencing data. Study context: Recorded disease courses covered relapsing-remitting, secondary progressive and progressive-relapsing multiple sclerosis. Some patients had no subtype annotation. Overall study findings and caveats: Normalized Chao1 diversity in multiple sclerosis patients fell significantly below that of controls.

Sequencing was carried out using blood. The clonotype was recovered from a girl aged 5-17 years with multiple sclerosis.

The CDR3 DNA follows: TGTGCCAGCAGACGGGACAGATATAGCAATCAGCCCCAGCATTTT. Translation gives CASRRDRYSNQPQHF. The chain links TRBV6-2 or TRBV6-3 to TRBJ1-5; 7 nucleotides agree with TRBD1. Germline assignment: CDR1 MNHEY and CDR2 SVGEGT. V trimming: 6 bases; J trimming: 0 bases; junction bases outside the gene matches: 5. The CDR3 is 15 amino acids.